This TCR beta chain was recorded in a study of preoperative IRX-2 immunotherapy in early breast cancer (dated by TCRdb to the late 2010s). Preparation of the library involved the immunoSEQ multiplex PCR assay. TCRdb mirrors the immuneACCESS table, restricted to in-frame sequences. Some clones are absent from its copies; in checked studies, under half trace to an unresolved V gene, and the reason for the others is unknown. The sample table contains over 20,000 clones; only one count was recorded for about 81% of them. 1% to 1.5% of the sample is taken by the ten largest. In the case of this clone: No cognate antigen has been identified for it. The record has no base qualities; no much larger clone is one base away.

Explained via the paper, the treatment or condition label denotes: preoperative locoregional IRX-2 cytokine immunotherapy. The samples were obtained from a phase Ib study that tested preoperative, locoregional IRX-2 cytokine immunotherapy designed to prime immune responses. Before surgery, IRX-2 was given to the donors, who were patients with early-stage breast cancer. Trimming takes 4 bases from V and 2 bases from J, and the germline ends sit 11 bases apart. In the germline V gene, CDR1 corresponds to MDHEN and CDR2 to SYDVKM. The CDR3 numbers 14 residues from cysteine through phenylalanine. Of all the DNA, just the CDR3 is kept, 42 bases in frame from base 1.

The specimen was lymph node tissue, collected after IRX-2 immunotherapy. The receptor chain draws on TRBV28 and TRBJ1-2; TRBD1 might be the D gene, on 5 matching bases. The TCR comes from a human donor with breast cancer. The DNA reads TGTGCCAGCAGTTCCGGGACTCTGAACTATGGCTACACCTTC. Protein translation: CASSSGTLNYGYTF.